The next 21 T cell receptor beta chains were all read from a single sample in a study of tissue T cells after allogeneic stem cell transplantation. The assay was immunoSEQ multiplex PCR, and TCRdb's table has in-frame clones only and misses some. The sample records about 28,000 clones, 85% being singletons. The sample in question was blood, obtained before transplantation. These receptors originate from a woman between 18 and 50 years old who later had graft-versus-host disease after an allogeneic stem cell transplant.

The chain employs TRBV5-6 and TRBJ1-2, with a weak D call TRBD1 (6 bases). V was cut by 0 bases and J by 4 bases, with 10 bases left in between. Germline loops: CDR1 SGHDT, CDR2 YYEEEE. The CDR3 runs 14 residues. CDR3 DNA sequence: TGTGCCAGCAGCTTGGACAGGGATGCCTATGGCTACACCTTC. It encodes CASSLDRDAYGYTF.

The genes are TRBV7-9 and TRBJ2-3; 11 bases agree with TRBD2. The CDR3 length is 16 residues. The junction had 3 bases not matched to a gene; V was cut back by 4 bases and J by 0 bases. CDR1 SEHNR and CDR2 FQNEAQ come from the germline V gene (reference sequence). DNA for the CDR3: TGTGCCAGCAGCTGGGGACTAGCGGAAAGCACAGATACGCAGTATTTT. As protein: CASSWGLAESTDTQYF. The variable domain in full, with the rest retrieved from reference TRBV7-9 and TRBJ2-3, is DTGVSQNPRHKITKRGQNVTFRCDPISEHNRLYWYRQTLGQGPEFLTYFQNEAQLEKSRLLSDRFSAERPKGSFSTLEIQRTEQGDSAMYLCASSWGLAESTDTQYFGPGTRLTVL.

The chain recombines TRBV7-2 with TRBJ2-1, with D hard to call. The CDR3 consists of 14 residues. Germline lookup yields CDR1 SGHTA and CDR2 FQGNSA. The V end lost 0 bases, the J end lost 2 bases, and 5 bases lay between the germline ends. This CDR3 reads CASSLAPTYNEQFF. DNA of the CDR3: TGTGCCAGCAGCTTAGCACCGACCTACAATGAGCAGTTCTTC. Drawing the rest from reference TRBV7-2 and TRBJ2-1, the complete variable domain is GAGVSQSPSNKVTEKGKDVELRCDPISGHTALYWYRQSLGQGLEFLIYFQGNSAPDKSGLPSDRFSAERTGGSVSTLTIQRTQQEDSAVYLCASSLAPTYNEQFFGPGTRLTVL.

J is TRBJ2-1 and V is TRBV6-4, with D hard to call. In germline, CDR1 is MRHNA, CDR2 SNTAGT. Trimming stripped 3 bases from V and 0 bases from J, with 3 bases between. This CDR3 comprises 13 residues. This chain's CDR3 is CASSEDSYNEQFF. CDR3 nucleotides: TGTGCCAGCAGTGAGGACTCCTACAATGAGCAGTTCTTC.

V is TRBV6-2 or TRBV6-3 and J is TRBJ2-1, with 12 bases that match TRBD2. CDR1 MNHEY and CDR2 SVGEGT come from the germline V gene. The CDR3 is made up of 15 amino acids. J lost 8 bases, V lost 5 bases, and 7 bases had no gene match. The CDR3 here is CASSRTSGEVHEQFF. The CDR3 bases are TGTGCCAGCAGTCGGACTAGCGGGGAAGTCCATGAGCAGTTCTTC.

V gene TRBV18 combines with J gene TRBJ1-1; D gene uncertain. The length of the CDR3 is 13 residues. Germline CDR1 reads KGHSH; CDR2 reads LQKENI. V lost 3 bases, J lost 3 bases, and 8 bases lay in between. The CDR3 sequence is CASSPVRDTEAFF. CDR3 nucleotides: TGTGCCAGCTCACCCGTGAGGGACACTGAAGCTTTCTTT.

V usage is TRBV27 and J usage is TRBJ1-1; tentative D call: TRBD1 (6 bases). This CDR3 region has 11 residues. CDR1 is MNHEY and CDR2 is SMNVEV in the germline V gene (reference sequence). The V end was cut by 9 bases, the J end by 11 bases, with 16 bases between. The CDR3 spells CASHGGGLAFF. CDR3 in DNA: TGTGCCAGTCATGGCGGGGGGCTGGCTTTCTTT.

The chain carries TRBV2 and TRBJ1-4, with 11 bases matching TRBD1. Germline CDR1 reads SNHLY; CDR2 reads FYNNEI. This CDR3 contains 15 residues. J was trimmed by 7 bases and V by 1 base; bases with no gene match: 2. CDR3 nucleotides: TGTGCCAGCAGTGAAGGAGGGACAGGGGGTGAAAAACTGTTTTTT. Translating it yields CASSEGGTGGEKLFF.

The rearrangement uses TRBV14 and TRBJ1-4; D unclear. The V gene's germline CDR1 is SGHDN and CDR2 FVKESK. This CDR3 region has 14 residues. Trimming removed 5 bases from V and 0 bases from J, with 7 bases in between. For the CDR3, the DNA is TGTGCCAGCAGCAAGGAAACAACTAATGAAAAACTGTTTTTT. Residues: CASSKETTNEKLFF.

The V gene is TRBV25-1, the J gene TRBJ1-1, with a tentative D call TRBD1 (6 bases). Trimming cost V 5 bases and J 5 bases, with 12 bases left between them. Germline V gene sequence: CDR1 MGHDK, CDR2 SYGVNS. The CDR3 runs 13 residues. The CDR3 protein is CASSLGRGTEAFF. The DNA for the CDR3 is TGTGCCAGCAGTTTAGGGAGGGGGACTGAAGCTTTCTTT.

The chain recombines TRBV14 with TRBJ2-5, with TRBD2 identical over 12 bases. The germline V gene has CDR1 SGHDN and CDR2 FVKESK. Unmatched junction bases numbered 3, after V lost 5 bases and J lost 2 bases. The CDR3 sequence is 15 residues long. This chain's CDR3 is CASSRLAGEQETQYF. The CDR3 bases are TGTGCCAGCAGCAGACTAGCGGGGGAGCAAGAGACCCAGTACTTC.

The rearrangement joins TRBV30 to TRBJ2-1, with 10 positions matching TRBD1. Germline trimming cut 1 base from V and 0 bases from J; bases unmatched to any gene: 0. The CDR3 sequence is 15 residues long. CDR1 and CDR2 from the germline V gene are GTSNPN and SVGIG (reference sequence). The CDR3 DNA follows: TGTGCCTGGAGTGGGGACAGGGGCTCCTACAATGAGCAGTTCTTC. Translation gives CAWSGDRGSYNEQFF.

V gene TRBV7-6 combines with J gene TRBJ1-5; D possibly corresponds to TRBD1 (5 bases). V lost 4 bases, J lost 9 bases, and 13 bases lay in between. The CDR3 is 13 residues long. Per germline, CDR1 SGHVS and CDR2 FNYEAQ. The CDR3 here is CASSSREDRPQHF. The CDR3 bases are TGTGCCAGCAGCTCCAGGGAGGATCGGCCCCAGCATTTT.

The CDR3 coding sequence is TGTGCCAGCAGTTACGTGGCAGATACGCAGTATTTT. Translating it yields CASSYVADTQYF. The V call is TRBV6-2 or TRBV6-3, the J call TRBJ2-3; no reliable D call. The germline gives CDR1 MNHEY, CDR2 SVGEGT. The CDR3 is made up of 12 amino acids. Deletions cut 2 bases from V and 4 bases from J, with 4 bases between.

J is TRBJ1-1 and V is TRBV19, with D perhaps TRBD1 (6 bases). The germline CDR1 and CDR2 sequences are LNHDA and SQIVND (reference sequence). The CDR3 length is 12 residues. V gave up 4 bases and J gave up 10 bases, with 13 bases separating them. CDR3 sequence reads: CASSTTGILAFF. The DNA for the CDR3 is TGTGCCAGTAGTACCACAGGGATATTAGCTTTCTTT. The whole variable domain, remainder taken from reference TRBV19 and TRBJ1-1, is DGGITQSPKYLFRKEGQNVTLSCEQNLNHDAMYWYRQDPGQGLRLIYYSQIVNDFQKGDIAEGYSVSREKKESFPLTVTSAQKNPTAFYLCASSTTGILAFFGQGTRLTVV.

This chain uses TRBV28 with TRBJ1-2, with D tentatively TRBD1 (5 bases). CDR1 and CDR2 (germline): MDHEN, SYDVKM. The CDR3 spans 13 residues. The V end lost 1 base, the J end lost 10 bases, and 13 bases lay between the germline ends. The DNA of the CDR3 is TGTGCCAGCAGTTTATATCAGGGAGGGCCCTACACCTTC. This translates into CASSLYQGGPYTF.

This clone was observed a single time. V is TRBV28 and J is TRBJ2-3, with 12 bases aligning to TRBD2. Trimming cost V 3 bases and J 2 bases; bases outside gene matches: 3. Germline lookup yields CDR1 MDHEN and CDR2 SYDVKM. This CDR3 contains 16 residues. The CDR3 sequence: CASSLTSGGLTDTQYF. The CDR3 nucleotides read TGTGCCAGCAGTTTGACTAGCGGGGGCCTCACAGATACGCAGTATTTT. The complete variable domain, with remaining parts taken from reference TRBV28 and TRBJ2-3, reads DVKVTQSSRYLVKRTGEKVFLECVQDMDHENMFWYRQDPGLGLRLIYFSYDVKMKEKGDIPEGYSVSREKKERFSLILESASTNQTSMYLCASSLTSGGLTDTQYFGPGTRLTVL.

This clone has a single count. This chain connects TRBV27 to TRBJ2-2, with 9 bases fitting TRBD1. Losses at the gene ends were 6 bases for V and 6 bases for J; bases not matched to a gene: 8. This CDR3 has 15 residues. Per the germline V gene, CDR1 is MNHEY and CDR2 is SMNVEV (reference sequence). The CDR3 nucleotides are TGTGCCAGCAGCCAGGACAGGGGAGGGGCCGGGGAGCTGTTTTTT. It encodes CASSQDRGGAGELFF.

V usage is TRBV7-6 and J usage is TRBJ2-7; D gene uncertain. Germline values: CDR1 SGHVS, CDR2 FNYEAQ. Trimming removed 5 bases from V and 5 bases from J, with 13 bases in between. This CDR3 contains 13 residues. CDR3 loop: CASSRTRKDEQYF. CDR3 DNA sequence: TGTGCCAGCAGCCGAACACGGAAAGACGAGCAGTACTTC.

The rearrangement links TRBV30 to TRBJ1-1; the match to TRBD1 covers 10 bases. CDR3 length equals 12 residues. Germline V lookup: CDR1 GTSNPN, CDR2 SVGIG (reference sequence). The ends lost 1 base at V and 7 bases at J; junction bases unmatched: 0. The CDR3 region is CAWSGTGGEAFF. The CDR3 coding sequence is TGTGCCTGGAGTGGGACAGGGGGTGAAGCTTTCTTT.

This sequence joins TRBV14 and TRBJ2-1; D unclear. Germline values: CDR1 SGHDN, CDR2 FVKESK. Trimming removed 1 base from V and 4 bases from J, with 11 bases in between. This CDR3 comprises 15 residues. The CDR3 DNA follows: TGTGCCAGCAGCCAAGGGGTTTACCATTACAATGAGCAGTTCTTC. Translation: CASSQGVYHYNEQFF.